Following are 6 T cell receptor beta chains from one sample sequenced in a study of blood T cell repertoires in COVID-19. Data came from immunoSEQ multiplex PCR; TCRdb stores just in-frame clones and leaves some out. The table includes 100,000 to 150,000 clones, about 89% detected once. The sample consisted of peripheral blood. Every receptor here comes from a woman aged 55-70 years with acute or convalescent COVID-19.

This clone was detected only once. This chain connects TRBV20-1 to TRBJ1-1, with D hard to call. V was cut by 3 bases and J by 1 base, with 9 bases left in between. The CDR3 is made up of 13 amino acids. CDR1 DFQATT and CDR2 SNEGSKA come from the germline V gene (reference sequence). CDR3 nucleotide sequence: TGCAGTGCTAGTTCGGGGTGGAACACTGAAGCTTTCTTT. Protein product: CSASSGWNTEAFF.

The J gene is TRBJ1-4, the V gene TRBV3-1 (or the pseudogene TRBV3-2); 7 nucleotides agree with TRBD1. The CDR3 sequence is 16 residues long. With V trimmed by 3 bases and J by 11 bases, 15 bases remained unmatched. CDR1 and CDR2 (germline): LGHDT, YNNKEL (reference sequence). This CDR3 reads CASSQDPGQEFVKLFF. The CDR3 DNA sequence: TGTGCCAGCAGCCAGGATCCAGGACAGGAGTTTGTGAAACTGTTTTTT.

The gene calls are TRBV28 and TRBJ1-6; 7 nucleotides match TRBD1. From germline, CDR1 is MDHEN and CDR2 SYDVKM. The CDR3 is 14 residues long. J lost 7 bases, V lost 6 bases, and 6 bases had no gene match. CDR3 sequence: CASRRTGQNSPLHF. CDR3 bases: TGTGCCAGCAGGAGGACAGGTCAAAATTCACCCCTCCACTTT.

This chain joins TRBV6-1 and TRBJ1-2; D call uncertain. This CDR3 spans 13 amino acids. Germline CDR1 reads MNHNS; CDR2 reads SASEGT. V lost 2 bases and J 6 bases, leaving 10 bases between the germline ends. The CDR3 DNA is TGTGCCAGCAGTGAAAGGCCCGGGGATGGCTACACCTTC. It translates to CASSERPGDGYTF.

The chain joins TRBV6-5 to TRBJ2-7, with 7 bases identical to TRBD2. The V segment lost 0 bases and the J segment 1 base; nucleotides outside the gene matches: 6. The CDR3 is 16 residues long. CDR1 and CDR2 (germline): MNHEY, SVGAGI. The CDR3 DNA follows: TGTGCCAGCAGTTACTCTGGGCTAGCGGCATCCTACGAGCAGTACTTC. It yields the protein CASSYSGLAASYEQYF.

The chain employs TRBV6-5 and TRBJ1-1; no firm D call. Trimming cost V 5 bases and J 8 bases, with 18 bases left between them. Per the germline V gene, CDR1 is MNHEY and CDR2 is SVGAGI. The CDR3 totals 14 residues. This chain's CDR3 is CASSRPGVGSEAFF. The CDR3, as DNA: TGTGCCAGCAGTCGACCCGGGGTGGGGTCAGAAGCTTTCTTT.